The next 7 T cell receptor beta chains were all read from a single sample in a study of T cells in Graves' hyperthyroidism and ophthalmopathy (dated by TCRdb to between 2018 and 2020). Library creation used multiplex PCR. TCRdb lists the instrument as Illumina HiSeq 2000. Amplification of TCR beta CDR3 regions was carried out from RNA transcripts. The first round of RT-PCR for the TCR CDR3 was performed with the HTBI primer set and the Qiagen OneStep RT-PCR kit. The raw public reads went through TCRdb reprocessing: fastp at Q25, MiXCR clone calling, in-frame beta chains kept. Rows are combined by CDR3 protein, so each entry shows the most common genes and DNA. This sample is represented by some 650,000 distinct CDR3 sequences; roughly 15% of them were singletons. The ten largest clones capture more than 3% of the sample. Sequences were obtained from blood. These receptors were collected from a middle-aged woman with Graves' ophthalmopathy.

This clonotype was counted ten times or more. The V call is TRBV5-8, the J call TRBJ1-4, with TRBD1 identical over 9 bases. Per germline, CDR1 SGHTS and CDR2 YDEGEE. This CDR3 spans 15 amino acids. The V segment lost 4 bases and the J segment 4 bases; nucleotides outside the gene matches: 5. Here the CDR3 DNA reads TGTGCCAGCAGCGAGAACAGGGGGCTTAATGAAAAACTGTTTTTT. Protein product: CASSENRGLNEKLFF.

This clonotype was counted at least ten times. The chain links TRBV20-1 to TRBJ2-1; TRBD2 matches at 12 bases. J was trimmed by 7 bases and V by 5 bases; bases with no gene match: 6. In germline, CDR1 is DFQATT, CDR2 SNEGSKA (reference sequence). This CDR3 contains 14 residues. CDR3 nucleotide sequence: TGCAGTGCTCGGGCTAGCGGGAGGGCGAATGAGCAGTTCTTC. It yields the protein CSARASGRANEQFF.

This clonotype was seen more than once but under ten times. V is TRBV30 and J is TRBJ1-2; TRBD1 matches 7 bases. The ends lost 4 bases at V and 6 bases at J; junction bases unmatched: 14. The CDR3 extends over 15 amino acids. Germline CDR1 GTSNPN, CDR2 SVGIG (reference sequence). CDR3 loop: CAWTDIGQVWDGYTF. The CDR3 DNA follows: TGTGCCTGGACTGACATCGGACAGGTTTGGGATGGCTACACCTTC.

V and J are TRBV7-9 and TRBJ2-1; no definite D call. CDR3 length: 14 amino acids. V gave up 1 base and J gave up 8 bases, with 12 bases separating them. CDR1 and CDR2 (germline): SEHNR, FQNEAQ (reference sequence). CDR3 sequence reads: CASSLVGSGDEQFF. The CDR3 coding sequence is TGTGCCAGCAGCTTAGTAGGGTCGGGCGATGAGCAGTTCTTC.

J is TRBJ2-2 and V is TRBV9; 12 nucleotides match TRBD2. V was pared by 4 bases and J by 4 bases, with 11 bases of the junction left unmatched. The CDR3 has 18 amino acids. The germline V gene encodes CDR1 SGDLS and CDR2 YYNGEE. The CDR3 DNA reads as TGTGCCAGCAGCAAATTCCTACTAGCGGGGGGACGCACCGGGGAGCTGTTTTTT. Translating it yields CASSKFLLAGGRTGELFF.

The chain joins TRBV29-1 to TRBJ1-1; maybe TRBD1 (5 bases). Germline V CDR1 and CDR2: SQVTM, ANQGSEA. CDR3 length: 12 amino acids. V was trimmed by 7 bases and J by 8 bases, leaving 17 bases between them. The CDR3: CSGWRGDGEAFF. Here the CDR3 DNA reads TGCAGCGGTTGGAGGGGCGATGGAGAAGCTTTCTTT.

Many counts were recorded for this clonotype. The chain links TRBV6-2 or TRBV6-3 to TRBJ2-7, with D perhaps matching TRBD1 (6 bases). The CDR3 is made up of 15 amino acids. Germline V gene data show CDR1 as MNHEY and CDR2 as SVGEGT. V lost 5 bases and J lost 3, with 17 bases in between. CDR3 in amino acids: CASSRPGQDHYEQYF. The CDR3 nucleotides read TGTGCCAGCAGTAGGCCGGGACAAGATCACTACGAGCAGTACTTC.